These 25 T cell receptor beta chains originate from one sample sequenced in a study of T cells in Graves' hyperthyroidism and ophthalmopathy. TCR beta CDR3 region amplification was performed from RNA transcripts. During a first-round RT-PCR of the TCR CDR3, the HTBI primer set was used. Each CDR3 protein gets one entry after TCRdb re-called the multiplex PCR reads with MiXCR. The sample holds 750,000 to 900,000 distinct CDR3 sequences, around 39% seen once. Sequencing was carried out using blood. The receptors were sampled from a man aged 18 to 29 with Graves' hyperthyroidism.

There are many counts of this clonotype. The rearrangement uses TRBV7-8 and TRBJ1-2, with 10 bases matching TRBD1. CDR3 size: 15 residues. V shed 4 bases and J 6 bases; nucleotides not matched to a gene: 8. Germline V gene sequence: CDR1 SGHVS, CDR2 FQNEAQ. The CDR3 DNA sequence: TGTGCCAGCAGCTACTTGGCCGGGACAGGGGATGGCTACACCTTC. It yields the protein CASSYLAGTGDGYTF.

Regarding this clonotype: A read error is likely, as this CDR3 ends without the conserved phenylalanine or tryptophan. No DNA is shown, since the ends of the CDR3 on it are uncertain; the CDR3 is the one TCRdb lists. The rearrangement links TRBV7-6 to TRBJ2-2; TRBD1, as called in the table, went unchecked against the DNA. The germline CDR1 and CDR2 sequences are SGHVS and FNYEAQ. A total of 9 residues make up the CDR3, ends included. CDR3 protein: CASSLGQGV.

The chain's CDR3 is CASSPPVERHVGETQYF. CDR3 DNA: TGTGCCAGCAGCCCCCCAGTGGAGCGGCACGTCGGAGAGACCCAGTACTTC. The chain joins TRBV10-3 to TRBJ2-5; possible D gene TRBD2, 5 bases. Germline V gene sequence: CDR1 ENHRY, CDR2 SYGVKD. The V gene lost 10 bases and the J gene lost 4 bases, with 28 bases spanning the gap. The CDR3 contains 17 residues.

This clonotype has ten or more counts. The V call is TRBV6-6, the J call TRBJ1-5, with 8 bases identical to TRBD1. The CDR3 spans 16 residues. Germline V lookup: CDR1 MNHNY, CDR2 SVGAGI (reference sequence). The V gene end was trimmed by 4 bases and the J gene end by 5 bases; junction bases not matched to a gene: 10. The CDR3 DNA sequence: TGTGCCAGCAGTTCCTCGGACAGGGCCAGGTATCAGCCCCAGCATTTT. Protein sequence: CASSSSDRARYQPQHF.

This clonotype was observed many times. The J gene is TRBJ2-7, the V gene TRBV2; unclear D gene. V was trimmed by 4 bases and J by 2 bases, leaving 9 bases between them. The CDR3 covers 13 residues. Per germline, CDR1 SNHLY and CDR2 FYNNEI. This CDR3 reads CASSVGTTYEQYF. DNA for the CDR3: TGTGCCAGCAGTGTGGGCACGACCTACGAGCAGTACTTC.

This chain links TRBV6-5 with TRBJ1-2; D remains ambiguous. Trimming took 1 base from V and 1 from J, leaving 7 bases between them. This CDR3 has 14 residues. The V gene's germline CDR1 is MNHEY and CDR2 SVGAGI. CDR3 in amino acids: CASSYWKDNYGYTF. CDR3 sequence (DNA): TGTGCCAGCAGTTACTGGAAGGATAACTATGGCTACACCTTC.

As to this clonotype: The CDR3 does not close with the conserved phenylalanine or tryptophan, likely indicating a read error. It is unclear where the CDR3 begins or ends on the DNA, so no DNA is shown, and the CDR3 is as TCRdb lists it. The rearrangement joins TRBV7-8 to TRBJ1-3. The CDR3 is made up of 8 amino acids, end residues included. The germline V gene encodes CDR1 SGHVS and CDR2 FQNEAQ. The CDR3 here is CASRREGA.

This clonotype was counted many times. The gene calls are TRBV20-1 and TRBJ2-5; D is perhaps TRBD2 (5 bases). Germline V gene data show CDR1 as DFQATT and CDR2 as SNEGSKA (reference sequence). Trimming pared 6 bases from V and 0 bases from J, leaving 14 bases between. The CDR3 loop spans 14 amino acids. The CDR3 protein is CSAAPWTDQETQYF. CDR3 nucleotides: TGCAGTGCCGCGCCCTGGACTGACCAAGAGACCCAGTACTTC.

There are many counts of this clonotype. The V gene is TRBV7-2, the J gene TRBJ2-7; D not resolved. The CDR3 is 15 amino acids. CDR1 is SGHTA, CDR2 FQGNSA, per germline. V was shortened by 1 base and J by 5 bases, with 15 bases between the two germline ends. CDR3 sequence (DNA): TGTGCCAGCAGCTTAGAGGGCTGGGGAATCGACGAGCAGTACTTC. As protein: CASSLEGWGIDEQYF.

This clonotype has just a few counts. The chain combines TRBV6-6 with TRBJ1-5; the D gene is possibly TRBD1 (5 bases). Germline-derived CDR1 and CDR2 are MNHNY and SVGAGI (reference sequence). V was clipped by 6 bases and J by 4 bases, with 16 bases between them. The CDR3 length is 15 residues. In nucleotides, the CDR3 is TGTGCCAGCAGCCCGGGGCAGGTGGGGAATCAGCCCCAGCATTTT. It translates to CASSPGQVGNQPQHF.

The rearrangement uses TRBV2 and TRBJ1-2; D is unresolved. This CDR3 comprises 11 residues. V lost 2 bases and J lost 10, with 8 bases in between. Germline V gives CDR1 SNHLY, CDR2 FYNNEI. The CDR3 DNA follows: TGTGCCAGCAGTGAAAGGCTCGTCTACACCTTC. This translates into CASSERLVYTF.

This clonotype was seen repeatedly, ten times or more. The chain employs TRBV19 and TRBJ1-5; the D gene is possibly TRBD1 (5 bases). The germline V gene has CDR1 LNHDA and CDR2 SQIVND (reference sequence). The CDR3 contains 13 residues. V shed 7 bases and J shed 7 bases, with 14 bases lying between them. The chain's CDR3 is CASTDSGMQPQHF. The CDR3, as DNA: TGTGCCAGTACCGACTCAGGGATGCAGCCCCAGCATTTT. Full variable domain (outside the CDR3, taken from reference TRBV19 and TRBJ1-5): DGGITQSPKYLFRKEGQNVTLSCEQNLNHDAMYWYRQDPGQGLRLIYYSQIVNDFQKGDIAEGYSVSREKKESFPLTVTSAQKNPTAFYLCASTDSGMQPQHFGDGTRLSIL.

V gene TRBV11-2 combines with J gene TRBJ1-4, with 9 nucleotides matching TRBD1. V was pared by 0 bases and J by 5 bases, with 4 bases of the junction left unmatched. CDR1 and CDR2 from the germline V gene are SGHAT and FQNNGV. CDR3 length: 16 amino acids. CDR3 residues: CASSLETGGKNEKLFF. The CDR3 nucleotides are TGTGCCAGCAGCTTAGAGACAGGGGGGAAGAATGAAAAACTGTTTTTT.

This clonotype was seen a few times. J is TRBJ2-5 and V is TRBV11-2; 11 bases fit TRBD2. The CDR3 length is 17 residues. Germline CDR1 is SGHAT and CDR2 is FQNNGV. V lost 3 bases to trimming and J lost 5 bases; unmatched junction nucleotides: 11. CDR3 region: CASSFELAGASGETQYF. The CDR3, as DNA: TGTGCCAGCAGCTTCGAACTAGCGGGGGCTAGCGGGGAGACCCAGTACTTC. Full variable domain (missing parts from reference TRBV11-2 and TRBJ2-5): EAGVAQSPRYKIIEKRQSVAFWCNPISGHATLYWYQQILGQGPKLLIQFQNNGVVDDSQLPKDRFSAERLKGVDSTLKIQPAKLEDSAVYLCASSFELAGASGETQYFGPGTRLLVL.

V and J are TRBV29-1 and TRBJ2-7, with TRBD2 identical over 12 bases. The CDR3 is made up of 13 amino acids. V gave up 8 bases and J gave up 6 bases; unmatched junction bases: 8. Germline V CDR1 and CDR2: SQVTM, ANQGSEA. CDR3 protein: CSQSSGRAFEQYF. The CDR3 coding sequence is TGCAGCCAATCTAGCGGGAGGGCCTTCGAGCAGTACTTC.

As for this clonotype: The conserved final phenylalanine or tryptophan is absent from the CDR3, which likely points to a read error. The DNA is omitted, as the CDR3 cannot be located on it reliably, and the CDR3 follows TCRdb's listing. The chain is built from TRBV10-3 and TRBJ1-4; the D call in the table, TRBD1, was not verified against the DNA. A total of 8 residues make up the CDR3, ends included. Germline loops: CDR1 ENHRY, CDR2 SYGVKD. The chain's CDR3 is CAITESAG.

This clonotype was seen many times. DNA of the CDR3: TGCAGCTCCGGACTGCCCACCGGGGAGCTGTTTTTT. Translated: CSSGLPTGELFF. The gene calls are TRBV29-1 and TRBJ2-2; D might be TRBD2 (5 bases). The length of the CDR3 is 12 residues. Looked up from germline, CDR1 is SQVTM and CDR2 is ANQGSEA. The V end lost 8 bases, the J end lost 4 bases, and 11 bases lay between the germline ends.

This rearrangement joins TRBV7-9 to TRBJ2-7; D is uncertain. The CDR3 runs to 13 residues. Germline V CDR1 and CDR2: SEHNR, FQNEAQ (reference sequence). With 6 bases removed from V and 3 bases from J, the gap between germline ends came to 12 bases. This CDR3 reads CASSETARYEQYF. The CDR3 region has the DNA TGTGCCAGCAGTGAAACGGCGCGCTACGAGCAGTACTTC.

The V call is TRBV25-1, the J call TRBJ1-2, with 7 bases that match TRBD1. V was pared by 7 bases and J by 4 bases, with 12 bases of the junction left unmatched. Germline CDR1 MGHDK, CDR2 SYGVNS. The CDR3 has 15 residues. CDR3 region: CASILPTGLPYGYTF. In DNA, the CDR3 is TGTGCCAGCATACTCCCGACAGGGCTACCCTATGGCTACACCTTC.

This clonotype was counted ten times or more. This chain joins TRBV20-1 and TRBJ2-7, with 11 bases lining up with TRBD2. J lost 0 bases, V lost 0 bases, and 1 base had no gene match. The length of the CDR3 is 15 residues. Germline V gives CDR1 DFQATT, CDR2 SNEGSKA (reference sequence). The CDR3 sequence: CSAREGLADSYEQYF. The CDR3 region has the DNA TGCAGTGCTAGAGAGGGACTAGCGGACTCCTACGAGCAGTACTTC.

About this clonotype: A much bigger clone sits one base away, suggesting this may be a read error. This chain uses TRBV5-6 with TRBJ1-1; possibly TRBD1 for D (6 bases). The CDR3 runs to 16 residues. Looked up from germline, CDR1 is SGHDT and CDR2 is YYEEEE. In DNA, the CDR3 is TGTGTCAGCAGCTTGAGTGGCGGGACAACGAACACTGAAGCTTTCTTT. Translating it yields CVSSLSGGTTNTEAFF. The full variable domain, with the rest looked up from reference TRBV5-6 and TRBJ1-1, is DAGVTQSPTHLIKTRGQQVTLRCSPKSGHDTVSWYQQALGQGPQFIFQYYEEEERQRGNFPDRFSGHQFPNYSSELNVNALLLGDSALYLCVSSLSGGTTNTEAFFGQGTRLTVV.

This chain links TRBV19 with TRBJ2-7; 8 positions agree with TRBD1. The CDR3 spans 13 residues. V lost 5 bases, J lost 5 bases, and 5 bases stayed unmatched. Germline V gives CDR1 LNHDA, CDR2 SQIVND (reference sequence). CDR3 DNA sequence: TGTGCCAGTAGTGGTGACAGGGGTCACGAGCAGTACTTC. It translates to CASSGDRGHEQYF.

A word on this clonotype: It may be a read error: a sequence one base away is much more abundant. The rearrangement uses TRBV13 and TRBJ2-5; no clear D. Trimming cost V 5 bases and J 7 bases, with 11 bases left between them. The length of the CDR3 is 12 residues. Germline CDR1 PRHDT, CDR2 FYEKMQ (reference sequence). In nucleotides, the CDR3 is TGTGCCAGCAGCCTGACCGATACGACCCAGTACTTC. The encoded protein is CASSLTDTTQYF.

This clonotype appeared a few times. The chain uses TRBV7-9 and TRBJ2-5; no firm D call. With 3 bases removed from V and 0 bases from J, the gap between germline ends came to 8 bases. Germline V gives CDR1 SEHNR, CDR2 FQNEAQ (reference sequence). The CDR3 runs to 14 residues. CDR3 sequence (DNA): TGTGCCAGCAGCTTTGATGAGTACCAAGAGACCCAGTACTTC. Translated: CASSFDEYQETQYF.

The CDR3 here is CATSDERRLIDEQYF. The CDR3 nucleotides are TGTGCCACCAGTGATGAACGCAGGTTAATCGACGAGCAGTACTTC. The rearrangement links TRBV24-1 to TRBJ2-7; D is unclear. Germline CDR1 is KGHDR and CDR2 is SFDVKD. With 3 bases removed from V and 5 bases from J, the gap between germline ends came to 16 bases. The CDR3 contains 15 residues.